This T cell receptor (beta chain) was sequenced in a study of cytomegalovirus exposure and HLA in healthy donors. Study-level background: A prior study identified approximately 110 million unique TCR beta sequences from roughly 170 million T cells.

PCR primers comprised 60 Vbeta and 13 Jbeta primers. Only in-frame clones appear in the TCRdb table, and some are missing; sequencing was by immunoSEQ multiplex PCR. The sample's table shows 150,000 to 200,000 clones. This CDR3 contains 13 residues. Trimming took 4 bases from V and 2 from J, leaving 10 bases between them. Germline CDR1 is SGHKS and CDR2 is YYEKEE (reference sequence). The material sequenced was PBMCs. The chain recombines TRBV5-5 with TRBJ2-7; weak D call: TRBD1 (6 bases). This TCR was recovered from a man aged 30-40 years in good health and CMV-seronegative. CDR3 bases: TGTGCCAGCAGCGAAAGGACAGCCTACGAGCAGTACTTC. Translating gives CASSERTAYEQYF.